The 5 T cell receptor beta chains below come from one sample, sequenced in a study of OX40 agonist ivuxolimab in advanced cancers. Libraries were prepared by immunoSEQ multiplex PCR; TCRdb keeps only in-frame clonotypes and omits some of them. The sample yields approximately 61,000 clones, about 89% seen once. Material: CD4+ or CD8+ T cells sorted from blood, obtained in a trial of the OX40 agonist ivuxolimab. The receptors come from an adult with an advanced solid tumor such as melanoma, head and neck, liver or kidney cancer.

The chain combines TRBV5-4 with TRBJ2-2; possible D gene TRBD1, 7 bases. This CDR3 contains 18 residues. The germline V gene encodes CDR1 SGHNT and CDR2 YYREEE (reference sequence). The V gene lost 0 bases and the J gene lost 0 bases, with 15 bases spanning the gap. The CDR3 loop reads CASSLEAGGFANTGELFF. CDR3 nucleotide sequence: TGTGCCAGCAGCTTGGAGGCAGGGGGGTTCGCGAACACCGGGGAGCTGTTTTTT.

The J gene is TRBJ2-7, the V gene TRBV5-6; the match to TRBD2 covers 13 bases. With 3 bases clipped from V and 2 bases from J, the junction kept 2 bases outside the gene matches. The CDR3 length is 15 residues. The germline CDR1 and CDR2 sequences are SGHDT and YYEEEE. The CDR3 sequence: CASSSGTSGAYEQYF. The CDR3 DNA is TGTGCCAGCAGCTCCGGGACTAGCGGGGCCTACGAGCAGTACTTC.

J is TRBJ2-7 and V is TRBV5-1; D tentatively fits TRBD1 or TRBD2 (5 bases each). V lost 5 bases, J lost 2 bases, and 14 bases lay in between. CDR1 is SGHRS, CDR2 YFSETQ, per germline. This CDR3 has 14 amino acids. The CDR3 DNA reads TGCGCCAGCAGTTTCAGGGAGTCTCCCTACGAGCAGTACTTC. Encoded protein: CASSFRESPYEQYF.

The J gene is TRBJ2-1, the V gene TRBV9; either TRBD1 or TRBD2 may fit D (5 bases each). Trimming left V 4 bases short and J 4 bases short, with 9 bases between. Germline lookup yields CDR1 SGDLS and CDR2 YYNGEE. The CDR3 sequence is 13 residues long. The DNA for the CDR3 is TGTGCCAGCAGCTCGGGACCATACAATGAGCAGTTCTTC. It translates to CASSSGPYNEQFF. The whole variable domain, filled in from reference TRBV9 and TRBJ2-1, reads DSGVTQTPKHLITATGQRVTLRCSPRSGDLSVYWYQQSLDQGLQFLIQYYNGEERAKGNILERFSAQQFPDLHSELNLSSLELGDSALYFCASSSGPYNEQFFGPGTRLTVL.

The chain recombines TRBV6-1 with TRBJ1-2; TRBD1 might be the D (5 bases). The CDR3 runs to 15 residues. V was pared by 1 base and J by 4 bases, with 13 bases between. Germline assignment: CDR1 MNHNS and CDR2 SASEGT. CDR3 in amino acids: CASSEVGDSSYGYTF. The CDR3 coding sequence is TGTGCCAGCAGTGAAGTTGGCGACAGCTCCTATGGCTACACCTTC.